Included here is one T cell receptor (beta chain) sequence, with context. What it binds is not known. J gave up 3 bases and V 6 bases, and 13 bases lay outside the gene matches. CDR3 length: 16 amino acids. The V gene's germline CDR1 is SGHRS and CDR2 YFSETQ. The entry originates in a study of cytomegalovirus exposure and HLA in healthy donors. Clones were sequenced by immunoSEQ multiplex PCR, and TCRdb holds only the in-frame ones, with some missing. In the table there are roughly 150,000 clones, less than 95% of which are singletons. Overall study findings and caveats: Within the approximately 110 validation repertoires, first-cohort TCR clusters tended to co-occur, according to a later analysis.

The clonotype comes from a man in his late teens or twenties in good health and CMV-seropositive. The rearrangement uses TRBV5-1 and TRBJ2-3, with TRBD2 identical over 7 bases. Sequenced input: PBMCs. CDR3 loop: CASNAFGGSGTDTQYF. The CDR3, as DNA: TGCGCCAGCAACGCGTTCGGCGGGAGTGGTACAGATACGCAGTATTTT.